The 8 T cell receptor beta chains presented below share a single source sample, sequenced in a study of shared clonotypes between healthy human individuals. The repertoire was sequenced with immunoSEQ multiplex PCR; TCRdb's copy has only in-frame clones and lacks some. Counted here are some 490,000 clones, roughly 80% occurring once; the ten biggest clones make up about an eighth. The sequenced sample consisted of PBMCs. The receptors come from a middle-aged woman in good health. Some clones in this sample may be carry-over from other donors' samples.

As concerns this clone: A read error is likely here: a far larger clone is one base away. The CDR3 here is CASGMDRGATDTQYF. The CDR3 region has the DNA TGTGCCAGCGGTATGGACAGGGGGGCCACAGATACGCAGTATTTT. The genes are TRBV2 and TRBJ2-3; TRBD1 matches at 10 bases. The J segment lost 2 bases and the V segment lost 8 bases, leaving 7 bases of the junction unmatched. CDR3 length: 15 amino acids. Germline V gene data show CDR1 as SNHLY and CDR2 as FYNNEI.

The CDR3 sequence: CASTLGQAMVGELFF. The CDR3 DNA reads TGTGCCAGCACCCTCGGGCAGGCCATGGTCGGGGAGCTGTTTTTT. The chain uses TRBV2 and TRBJ2-2; unclear D gene. Deletions cut 7 bases from V and 7 bases from J, with 19 bases between. The CDR3 is made up of 15 amino acids. Germline values: CDR1 SNHLY, CDR2 FYNNEI.

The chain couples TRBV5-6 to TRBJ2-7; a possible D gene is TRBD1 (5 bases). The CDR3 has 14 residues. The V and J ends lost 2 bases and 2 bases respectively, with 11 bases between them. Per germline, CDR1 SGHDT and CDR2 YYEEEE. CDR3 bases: TGTGCCAGCAGCTTAAGGGGTATCGCCTACGAGCAGTACTTC. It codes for CASSLRGIAYEQYF.

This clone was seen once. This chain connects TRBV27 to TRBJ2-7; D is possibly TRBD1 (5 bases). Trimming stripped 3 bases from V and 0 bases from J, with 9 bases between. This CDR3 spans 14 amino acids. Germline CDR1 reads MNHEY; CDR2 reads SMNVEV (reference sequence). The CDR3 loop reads CASSLGRNSYEQYF. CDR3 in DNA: TGTGCCAGCAGTTTGGGGCGGAACTCCTACGAGCAGTACTTC.

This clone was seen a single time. The CDR3 sequence is CASSLDLGRVLPLHF. The CDR3 region has the DNA TGTGCCAGCAGCTTAGATCTCGGCAGGGTTCTTCCCCTCCACTTT. The chain employs TRBV11-2 and TRBJ1-6; TRBD1 might be the D (5 bases). V lost 0 bases to trimming and J lost 13 bases, with 16 bases between them. The CDR3 loop spans 15 amino acids. Germline assignment: CDR1 SGHAT and CDR2 FQNNGV.

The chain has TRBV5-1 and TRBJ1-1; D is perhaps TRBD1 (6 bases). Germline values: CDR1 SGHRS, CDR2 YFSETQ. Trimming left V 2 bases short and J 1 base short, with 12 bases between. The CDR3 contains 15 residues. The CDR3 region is CASSLVGGGNTEAFF. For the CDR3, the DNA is TGCGCCAGCAGCTTAGTAGGGGGAGGGAACACTGAAGCTTTCTTT.

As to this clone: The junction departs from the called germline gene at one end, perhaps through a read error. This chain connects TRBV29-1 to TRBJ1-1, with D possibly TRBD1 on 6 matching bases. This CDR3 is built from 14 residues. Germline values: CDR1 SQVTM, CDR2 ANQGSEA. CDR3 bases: TGCAACGTTGAATTTGGAGAGGGGGGGACTGGAGCTTTCTTT. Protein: CNVEFGEGGTGAFF.

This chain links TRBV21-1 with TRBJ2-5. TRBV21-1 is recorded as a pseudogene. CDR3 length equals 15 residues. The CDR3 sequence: CASSKEVGFEETQYF. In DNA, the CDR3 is TGTGCCAGCAGCAAAGAAGTGGGTTTCGAGGAGACCCAGTACTTC.